The 27 T cell receptor beta chains presented below share a single source sample, sequenced in a study of cytomegalovirus exposure and HLA in healthy donors. Vbeta (60) and Jbeta (13) primers were used in the PCR. The repertoire was sequenced with immunoSEQ multiplex PCR; TCRdb's copy has only in-frame clones and lacks some. The sample carries approximately 150,000 clones, more than 70% recorded once. The sample consisted of PBMCs. Receptors originate from a man aged 60-69 years in good health and CMV-seronegative.

The chain uses TRBV5-4 and TRBJ2-7, with TRBD2 matching over 8 bases. The CDR3 contains 14 residues. J lost 3 bases, V lost 2 bases, and 4 bases had no gene match. CDR1 is SGHNT and CDR2 is YYREEE in the germline V gene (reference sequence). The CDR3 sequence: CASSLGGGLYEQYF. DNA of the CDR3: TGTGCCAGCAGCTTAGGCGGGGGGCTCTACGAGCAGTACTTC. The whole variable domain, remainder taken from reference TRBV5-4 and TRBJ2-7, is ETGVTQSPTHLIKTRGQQVTLRCSSQSGHNTVSWYQQALGQGPQFIFQYYREEENGRGNFPPRFSGLQFPNYSSELNVNALELDDSALYLCASSLGGGLYEQYFGPGTRLTVT.

The V call is TRBV11-3, the J call TRBJ2-3, with TRBD1 identical over 9 bases. Germline V CDR1 and CDR2: SGHNT, YENEEA. V trimming: 1 base; J trimming: 4 bases; junction bases outside the gene matches: 3. The CDR3 loop spans 15 amino acids. Here the CDR3 reads CASSLGGTGPDTQYF. In DNA, the CDR3 is TGTGCCAGCAGCTTAGGGGGGACAGGGCCAGATACGCAGTATTTT.

The chain has TRBV5-1 and TRBJ2-7; tentative D call: TRBD1 (7 bases). Trimming removed 2 bases from V and 3 bases from J, with 15 bases in between. From germline, CDR1 is SGHRS and CDR2 YFSETQ. The CDR3 contains 15 residues. The CDR3 region has the DNA TGCGCCAGCAGCTTAGCCGCGGGACAGATCTACGAGCAGTACTTC. This sequence encodes CASSLAAGQIYEQYF.

The J gene is TRBJ1-5, the V gene TRBV27; TRBD1 might be the D (6 bases). The CDR3 is 13 residues long. Looked up from germline, CDR1 is MNHEY and CDR2 is SMNVEV (reference sequence). V was clipped by 6 bases and J by 7 bases, with 13 bases between them. In nucleotides, the CDR3 is TGTGCCAGCAGAACAGGGCGAGGCCAGCCCCAGCATTTT. Translation: CASRTGRGQPQHF.

The chain carries TRBV15 and TRBJ2-2, with 8 bases identical to TRBD1. Trimming removed 3 bases from V and 6 bases from J; junction bases left unmatched: 3. CDR1 is LNHNV and CDR2 is YYDKDF in the germline V gene (reference sequence). This CDR3 is built from 14 residues. The CDR3 region has the DNA TGTGCCACCAGCAGGGACAGGGTGGCCGGGGAGCTGTTTTTT. Residues: CATSRDRVAGELFF.

The chain employs TRBV7-2 and TRBJ1-5, with a tentative D call TRBD1 (6 bases). The V and J ends lost 1 base and 6 bases respectively, with 22 bases between them. Germline V gene lookup returns CDR1 SGHTA and CDR2 FQGNSA. The CDR3 runs to 18 residues. Here the CDR3 reads CASSLVGTSNQPGQPQHF. The CDR3 DNA follows: TGTGCCAGCAGCTTAGTGGGGACAAGCAATCAGCCCGGTCAGCCCCAGCATTTT.

The rearrangement uses TRBV25-1 and TRBJ1-5, with a tentative D call TRBD1 (5 bases). The V gene's germline CDR1 is MGHDK and CDR2 SYGVNS. The V end was cut by 1 base, the J end by 9 bases, with 13 bases between. CDR3 length: 14 residues. This CDR3 reads CASSESGALRPQHF. The CDR3 nucleotides read TGTGCCAGCAGTGAATCTGGGGCCCTCAGGCCCCAGCATTTT.

Comment on this clone: The same CDR3 arises from other DNA sequences in this sample as well. The rearrangement uses TRBV7-8 and TRBJ2-1; TRBD2 aligns across 8 bases. V lost 1 base and J lost 4; bases outside the gene matches: 3. CDR3 size: 15 residues. CDR1 and CDR2 from the germline V gene are SGHVS and FQNEAQ. The chain's CDR3 is CASSLERGTYNEQFF. The CDR3 DNA reads TGTGCCAGCAGCTTAGAGCGGGGGACGTACAATGAGCAGTTCTTC. Looking up the rest from reference TRBV7-8 and TRBJ2-1 gives the full variable domain: GAGVSQSPRYKVAKRGQDVALRCDPISGHVSLFWYQQALGQGPEFLTYFQNEAQLDKSGLPSDRFFAERPEGSVSTLKIQRTQQEDSAVYLCASSLERGTYNEQFFGPGTRLTVL.

This clone was recorded a few times. The chain carries TRBV28 and TRBJ1-2; D is unresolved. The CDR3 contains 15 residues. Looked up from germline, CDR1 is MDHEN and CDR2 is SYDVKM. V lost 5 bases to trimming and J lost 6 bases, with 19 bases between them. In DNA, the CDR3 is TGTGCCAGCAGTAACCCCGCAGTGGCAATGAATGGCTACACCTTC. Translation gives CASSNPAVAMNGYTF.

The chain recombines TRBV7-2 with TRBJ1-1, with D perhaps TRBD1 (6 bases). V dropped 1 base and J dropped 1 base, with 10 bases sitting between them. This CDR3 is built from 15 residues. The germline CDR1 and CDR2 sequences are SGHTA and FQGNSA. CDR3 loop: CASSLEGGENTEAFF. CDR3 DNA: TGTGCCAGCAGCTTAGAAGGGGGGGAGAACACTGAAGCTTTCTTT.

This clone has only a few counts. The chain joins TRBV4-2 to TRBJ2-3, with D possibly matching TRBD2 (5 bases). The germline gives CDR1 LGHNA, CDR2 YNFKEQ. V was shortened by 0 bases and J by 3 bases, with 13 bases between the two germline ends. The CDR3 contains 16 residues. The CDR3 sequence: CASSQDPSRVTDTQYF. The CDR3 bases are TGTGCCAGCAGCCAAGATCCTAGCCGAGTTACAGATACGCAGTATTTT.

V and J are TRBV7-2 and TRBJ2-5; 15 positions match TRBD2. CDR1 and CDR2 (germline): SGHTA, FQGNSA. The CDR3 totals 17 residues. V shed 3 bases, J shed 6 bases, and the junction held 8 bases outside the gene matches. The chain's CDR3 is CASSFDGLAGGVKTQYF. Written as DNA, the CDR3 is TGTGCCAGCAGCTTCGACGGACTAGCGGGAGGGGTAAAGACCCAGTACTTC. Filled out from reference TRBV7-2 and TRBJ2-5, the complete variable domain reads GAGVSQSPSNKVTEKGKDVELRCDPISGHTALYWYRQSLGQGLEFLIYFQGNSAPDKSGLPSDRFSAERTGGSVSTLTIQRTQQEDSAVYLCASSFDGLAGGVKTQYFGPGTRLLVL.

This clone showed up just a few times. The chain is built from TRBV7-9 and TRBJ1-4; TRBD1 matches at 12 bases. This CDR3 is 16 amino acids long. V lost 2 bases to trimming and J lost 7 bases; unmatched junction nucleotides: 5. CDR1 and CDR2 (germline): SEHNR, FQNEAQ (reference sequence). The CDR3 bases are TGTGCCAGCAGCTTACCGGGACAGGGGGCGGGTGAAAAACTGTTTTTT. Translating it yields CASSLPGQGAGEKLFF.

Points on this clone: The junction and the germline gene differ at one end; a read error may be behind it. The chain couples TRBV27 to TRBJ1-3; possible D gene TRBD1, 6 bases. Germline-derived CDR1 and CDR2 are MNHEY and SMNVEV (reference sequence). The CDR3 extends over 13 amino acids. DNA for the CDR3: TGCAGGTCGGGCAGGGGTATCGAAAACACCATATATTTT. Amino acid sequence: CRSGRGIENTIYF.

The rearrangement joins TRBV7-2 to TRBJ1-6; 12 bases are a match to TRBD1. This CDR3 is built from 17 residues. V gave up 4 bases and J gave up 7 bases; unmatched junction bases: 8. Germline V lookup: CDR1 SGHTA, CDR2 FQGNSA. The CDR3 reads CASSSPGGQGANSPLHF. CDR3 nucleotide sequence: TGTGCCAGCAGCTCGCCCGGGGGACAGGGGGCGAATTCACCCCTCCACTTT.

The chain uses TRBV7-9 and TRBJ1-5, with D unclear. The ends were cut back, 2 bases at V and 6 bases at J, with 8 bases in the middle. Germline V gene lookup returns CDR1 SEHNR and CDR2 FQNEAQ (reference sequence). CDR3 size: 13 residues. The CDR3: CASSLSTIQPQHF. In nucleotides, the CDR3 is TGTGCCAGCAGCTTAAGTACAATTCAGCCCCAGCATTTT. The variable domain in full, with the rest retrieved from reference TRBV7-9 and TRBJ1-5, is DTGVSQNPRHKITKRGQNVTFRCDPISEHNRLYWYRQTLGQGPEFLTYFQNEAQLEKSRLLSDRFSAERPKGSFSTLEIQRTEQGDSAMYLCASSLSTIQPQHFGDGTRLSIL.

On this clone: The junction departs from germline at one end; a sequencing error may be responsible. This chain uses TRBV5-1 with TRBJ1-2, with TRBD1 matching over 10 bases. The CDR3 has 13 residues. The germline gives CDR1 SGHRS, CDR2 YFSETQ. The CDR3 nucleotides read TGCGCCAGCAGCTTGCTCGGGACAGGGGTATCCCTCTTC. As protein: CASSLLGTGVSLF.

Notes on this clone: Its ends do not fully match the called genes, so a read error is possible. The gene calls are TRBV18 and TRBJ2-7, with TRBD1 identical over 8 bases. The CDR3 totals 17 residues. Looked up from germline, CDR1 is KGHSH and CDR2 is LQKENI. This CDR3 is CASSPSPGGDGGYKQYF. The CDR3 bases are TGTGCCAGCTCACCAAGTCCAGGGGGCGACGGAGGCTACAAGCAGTACTTC.

The chain recombines TRBV4-3 with TRBJ2-1, with a tentative D call TRBD1 (6 bases). The CDR3 runs to 17 residues. V was clipped by 1 base and J by 9 bases, with 22 bases between them. CDR1 LGHNA and CDR2 YSLEER come from the germline V gene. The CDR3 DNA follows: TGCGCCAGCAGCCAAGTGAGAATTGGGACACCCGCCAGTGAGCAGTTCTTC. As protein: CASSQVRIGTPASEQFF.

V is TRBV10-2 and J is TRBJ2-1, with 11 positions matching TRBD2. The CDR3 sequence is 15 residues long. V trimming: 7 bases; J trimming: 7 bases; junction bases outside the gene matches: 9. In germline, CDR1 is WSHSY, CDR2 SAAADI. The CDR3 DNA reads TGCGCCAGCACCCTAGCGGGAGGAATGGAGAATGAGCAGTTCTTC. This encodes CASTLAGGMENEQFF.

This clone appeared once. The chain joins TRBV18 to TRBJ2-5; a weak D match, TRBD2 (6 bases). The last part of the DNA fits TRBJ2-7 better; the J call may be wrong. Germline CDR1 KGHSH, CDR2 LQKENI. CDR3 length: 15 residues. Written as DNA, the CDR3 is TGTGCCAGCTCACCAGCCAGCGGGTTAACCTACGAGCAGTACTTC. Protein product: CASSPASGLTYEQYF.

V is TRBV10-3 and J is TRBJ2-3, with D perhaps TRBD1 (5 bases). The CDR3 length is 13 residues. Germline V CDR1 and CDR2: ENHRY, SYGVKD. The V gene lost 6 bases and the J gene lost 1 base, with 8 bases spanning the gap. The CDR3 loop is CAIRGAGTDTQYF. CDR3 coding DNA: TGTGCCATCAGAGGGGCGGGCACAGATACGCAGTATTTT.

This clone has a handful of counts. V gene TRBV6-5 combines with J gene TRBJ2-3; 8 bases match TRBD2. Per germline, CDR1 MNHEY and CDR2 SVGAGI. V shed 5 bases, J shed 4 bases, and the junction held 8 bases outside the gene matches. The CDR3 is 15 residues long. DNA of the CDR3: TGTGCCAGCAGTGGGACTAGAACAGTTCCAGATACGCAGTATTTT. This translates into CASSGTRTVPDTQYF.

The CDR3 nucleotides read TGCGCCAGCAGCCAAGATTGGTTAGCGGGGGCCAGCAAGGATACGCAGTATTTT. This codes for CASSQDWLAGASKDTQYF. The J gene is TRBJ2-3, the V gene TRBV4-3, with 9 nucleotides matching TRBD2. The CDR3 covers 18 residues. Germline trimming cut 0 bases from V and 6 bases from J; bases unmatched to any gene: 13. Germline loops: CDR1 LGHNA, CDR2 YSLEER.

This clone was seen only once. The V and J genes are TRBV11-1 and TRBJ2-7; 9 bases map to TRBD2. CDR1 is SGHAT and CDR2 is FQDESV in the germline V gene (reference sequence). This CDR3 has 14 residues. With V trimmed by 5 bases and J by 2 bases, 4 bases remained unmatched. In nucleotides, the CDR3 is TGTGCCAGCAGCGGGGGACTAGCCCCCTACGAGCAGTACTTC. Protein sequence: CASSGGLAPYEQYF.

The CDR3 DNA reads TGTGCCAGTAGCTCTTCCCGTGGCGGGCCGACCTACGAGCAGTACTTC. Amino acids: CASSSSRGGPTYEQYF. The chain uses TRBV28 and TRBJ2-7; a weak D match, TRBD2 (5 bases). CDR1 and CDR2 (germline): MDHEN, SYDVKM. The CDR3 has 16 residues. Trimming left V 9 bases short and J 2 bases short, with 23 bases between.

Concerning this clone: Other DNA sequences of this sample code for an identical CDR3. The chain links TRBV4-3 to TRBJ2-7, with 7 bases fitting TRBD2. The CDR3 has 19 amino acids. The junction had 20 bases not matched to a gene; V was cut back by 0 bases and J by 6 bases. Germline V gene data show CDR1 as LGHNA and CDR2 as YSLEER. The CDR3 coding sequence is TGCGCCAGCAGCCAAGATCGGGGATTTGGGCGGGAGTTAACCGGCGAGCAGTACTTC. It specifies CASSQDRGFGRELTGEQYF.